This T cell receptor (beta chain) is drawn from a study of T cells after yellow fever vaccination. Worth noting for this clonotype: No antigen is known for it.

TCR cDNA was made by 5'RACE template switching, adding a universal primer site and UMIs. Via MiXCR, TCRdb re-called the 5' RACE reads, giving one row per CDR3 protein. The data show about 130,000 distinct CDR3 sequences, 5% to 8% seen once. Study-wide findings and caveats: One caveat is that FACS-sorted repertoires could contain abundant clonotypes contaminating from the bulk population. Of the clonotypes, a small share occurred in both CD4 and CD8 compartments. The secondary response was weaker, and its peak arrived faster, on day 5 versus 15.

Germline-derived CDR1 and CDR2 are LNHDA and SQIVND (reference sequence). The CDR3 runs 18 residues. V shed 3 bases and J 6 bases; nucleotides not matched to a gene: 15. The sequences come from CD4+ T cells sorted from PBMCs, collected 10 days after the yellow fever booster vaccination. This TCR was recovered from a man aged 25-45 years who received the YFV17D yellow fever vaccine. The chain couples TRBV19 to TRBJ2-2, with 8 bases matching TRBD1. In DNA form, the CDR3 reads TGTGCCAGTAGTATGTCTGGAATAGGACAGGGTGGTCCCGGGGAGCTGTTTTTT. Amino acid sequence: CASSMSGIGQGGPGELFF.